The 32 T cell receptor beta chains presented below share a single source sample, sequenced in a study of shared clonotypes between healthy human individuals. Profiling relied on immunoSEQ multiplex PCR, and the TCRdb table lists in-frame clones only, not all of them. The sample has about 750,000 clones, around 92% seen once. Naivety among CD8 cells was defined by CD45RO negativity and positive CCR7 selection, thereby excluding terminally differentiated effector memory CD45RA+ cells. The sequenced sample consisted of naive CD8+ T cells sorted from blood. These receptors were collected from a man aged 25-45 years in good health.

V gene TRBV7-9 combines with J gene TRBJ2-6; D might be TRBD1 (6 bases). The CDR3 extends over 14 amino acids. The V and J ends lost 5 bases and 7 bases respectively, with 12 bases between them. Per the germline V gene, CDR1 is SEHNR and CDR2 is FQNEAQ (reference sequence). CDR3 in DNA: TGTGCCAGCAGCGCATCCGGGACAGCCAACGTCCTGACTTTC. It translates to CASSASGTANVLTF.

The chain couples TRBV11-2 to TRBJ2-3; 9 positions agree with TRBD2. V lost 5 bases to trimming and J lost 6 bases; unmatched junction nucleotides: 9. The CDR3 has 15 residues. Germline V gene sequence: CDR1 SGHAT, CDR2 FQNNGV. The CDR3 sequence is CASSPTSGSWDTQYF. The CDR3 DNA follows: TGTGCCAGCAGCCCGACTAGCGGCTCCTGGGATACGCAGTATTTT.

This clone appeared once. The chain has TRBV10-2 and TRBJ1-5; D may be TRBD1 (6 bases). The V and J ends lost 3 bases and 4 bases respectively, with 13 bases between them. CDR1 and CDR2 from the germline V gene are WSHSY and SAAADI. CDR3 length: 15 amino acids. The CDR3 protein is CASSDGGQPNQPQHF. CDR3 coding DNA: TGCGCCAGCAGTGACGGCGGACAGCCAAATCAGCCCCAGCATTTT.

The rearrangement uses TRBV10-1 and TRBJ2-7, with 9 nucleotides matching TRBD1. The CDR3 spans 13 residues. Trimming removed 5 bases from V and 6 bases from J; junction bases left unmatched: 5. From germline, CDR1 is WNHNN and CDR2 SYGVQD (reference sequence). The CDR3 loop is CASSPGTGFEQYF. In DNA form, the CDR3 reads TGCGCCAGCAGTCCCGGGACAGGGTTCGAGCAGTACTTC.

V and J are TRBV9 and TRBJ2-1, with TRBD1 matching over 12 bases. Looked up from germline, CDR1 is SGDLS and CDR2 is YYNGEE. The CDR3 totals 17 residues. The V and J ends lost 4 bases and 5 bases, in that order; junction bases with no gene match: 10. CDR3 in DNA: TGTGCCAGCAGCCCTCGAGGGGGGACAGGGGGCCACAATGAGCAGTTCTTC. Translating gives CASSPRGGTGGHNEQFF. Together with reference TRBV9 and TRBJ2-1, the CDR3 gives the full variable domain: DSGVTQTPKHLITATGQRVTLRCSPRSGDLSVYWYQQSLDQGLQFLIQYYNGEERAKGNILERFSAQQFPDLHSELNLSSLELGDSALYFCASSPRGGTGGHNEQFFGPGTRLTVL.

The V gene is TRBV4-1, the J gene TRBJ1-4; D remains unclear. Germline CDR1 MGHRA, CDR2 YSYEKL. V lost 0 bases, J lost 4 bases, and 9 bases lay in between. The CDR3 length is 15 residues. The CDR3 region is CASSQDSGYNEKLFF. The CDR3 nucleotides read TGCGCCAGCAGCCAAGATAGCGGCTATAATGAAAAACTGTTTTTT.

This clone was seen a single time. The chain uses TRBV19 and TRBJ2-1, with TRBD2 matching 7 bases. The CDR3 loop spans 18 amino acids. The V segment lost 10 bases and the J segment 3 bases; nucleotides outside the gene matches: 21. Germline lookup yields CDR1 LNHDA and CDR2 SQIVND (reference sequence). The CDR3 nucleotides read TGTGCCACCTCACAGTGGGATCCTAGGGAGGGATTCTACAATGAGCAGTTCTTC. Encoded protein: CATSQWDPREGFYNEQFF.

The V and J genes are TRBV18 and TRBJ1-4; 8 bases match TRBD1. J gave up 4 bases and V 0 bases, and 4 bases lay outside the gene matches. Germline CDR1 and CDR2: KGHSH and LQKENI. The CDR3 covers 16 residues. The DNA for the CDR3 is TGTGCCAGCTCACCACCGGACAGGGTGGGTAATGAAAAACTGTTTTTT. This codes for CASSPPDRVGNEKLFF.

This clone was detected only once. The chain recombines TRBV5-1 with TRBJ2-3; 13 bases agree with TRBD2. The junction had 5 bases not matched to a gene; V was cut back by 3 bases and J by 4 bases. The CDR3 runs 16 residues. Per germline, CDR1 SGHRS and CDR2 YFSETQ. CDR3 residues: CASSSRLAGGSDTQYF. Written as DNA, the CDR3 is TGCGCCAGCAGCTCAAGACTAGCGGGAGGTTCAGATACGCAGTATTTT.

Comments on this clone: The identical CDR3 is also encoded by other nucleotide sequences in the sample. The rearrangement links TRBV2 to TRBJ2-7; D ambiguous. Germline V CDR1 and CDR2: SNHLY, FYNNEI. The germline V and J ends were trimmed by 6 bases and 6 bases, with 6 bases remaining between them. This CDR3 region has 10 residues. The CDR3 here is CASSGLEQYF. CDR3 bases: TGTGCCAGCAGCGGTCTCGAGCAGTACTTC.

The rearrangement links TRBV7-8 to TRBJ2-3; maybe TRBD2 (5 bases). Germline V CDR1 and CDR2: SGHVS, FQNEAQ. The V end was cut by 1 base, the J end by 2 bases, with 16 bases between. The CDR3 is made up of 17 amino acids. The CDR3 loop reads CASSLGAASGATDTQYF. In DNA, the CDR3 is TGTGCCAGCAGCTTAGGCGCGGCCAGCGGAGCCACAGATACGCAGTATTTT.

The chain has TRBV30 and TRBJ2-2, with D possibly being TRBD1 (6 bases). The CDR3 sequence is 13 residues long. Germline-derived CDR1 and CDR2 are GTSNPN and SVGIG (reference sequence). Trimming stripped 0 bases from V and 4 bases from J, with 6 bases between. The CDR3 DNA is TGTGCCTGGAGTGTACAGGGCACCGGGGAGCTGTTTTTT. Amino acid sequence: CAWSVQGTGELFF.

The chain couples TRBV6-5 to TRBJ1-5; D gene uncertain. CDR1 MNHEY and CDR2 SVGAGI come from the germline V gene. The CDR3 has 13 amino acids. V lost 6 bases to trimming and J lost 4 bases, with 10 bases between them. The CDR3 nucleotides read TGTGCCAGCAGCCTAGAGAGGAATCAGCCCCAGCATTTT. It codes for CASSLERNQPQHF.

The chain has TRBV5-6 and TRBJ2-7; TRBD1 matches at 10 bases. CDR1 SGHDT and CDR2 YYEEEE come from the germline V gene. This CDR3 has 15 amino acids. Trimming cost V 4 bases and J 6 bases; bases outside gene matches: 10. The CDR3 reads CASSGSRDRGFEQYF. CDR3 DNA sequence: TGTGCCAGCAGCGGAAGCCGGGACAGGGGATTCGAGCAGTACTTC.

A few counts support this clone. V is TRBV2 and J is TRBJ2-7; 7 bases agree with TRBD2. This CDR3 is built from 15 residues. Per germline, CDR1 SNHLY and CDR2 FYNNEI. With 2 bases clipped from V and 1 base from J, the junction kept 5 bases outside the gene matches. CDR3 in amino acids: CASSEWGGRSYEQYF. CDR3 sequence (DNA): TGTGCCAGCAGTGAATGGGGCGGGAGATCCTACGAGCAGTACTTC. Based on the CDR3 plus reference TRBV2 and TRBJ2-7, the full variable domain is EPEVTQTPSHQVTQMGQEVILRCVPISNHLYFYWYRQILGQKVEFLVSFYNNEISEKSEIFDDQFSVERPDGSNFTLKIRSTKLEDSAMYFCASSEWGGRSYEQYFGPGTRLTVT.

This clone was seen just once. The rearrangement joins TRBV30 to TRBJ2-7, with D perhaps being TRBD1 or TRBD2 (5 bases each). The germline V gene has CDR1 GTSNPN and CDR2 SVGIG (reference sequence). This CDR3 has 13 amino acids. Trimming took 4 bases from V and 0 from J, leaving 10 bases between them. The CDR3 reads CAWNIGTSYEQYF. CDR3 DNA sequence: TGTGCCTGGAATATAGGGACCTCCTACGAGCAGTACTTC. The full variable domain, with the rest looked up from reference TRBV30 and TRBJ2-7, is SQTIHQWPATLVQPVGSPLSLECTVEGTSNPNLYWYRQAAGRGLQLLFYSVGIGQISSEVPQNLSASRPQDRQFILSSKKLLLSDSGFYLCAWNIGTSYEQYFGPGTRLTVT.

This chain connects TRBV28 to TRBJ1-2, with a tentative D call TRBD1 (5 bases). Germline V gives CDR1 MDHEN, CDR2 SYDVKM. V was trimmed by 1 base and J by 6 bases, leaving 12 bases between them. The CDR3 runs 14 residues. Written as DNA, the CDR3 is TGTGCCAGCAGTTTATCAGGGAACCTAGATGGCTACACCTTC. Its protein product is CASSLSGNLDGYTF.

The chain employs TRBV7-6 and TRBJ2-7; 8 nucleotides align to TRBD1. Unmatched junction bases numbered 6, after V lost 5 bases and J lost 3 bases. The length of the CDR3 is 14 residues. The germline CDR1 and CDR2 sequences are SGHVS and FNYEAQ. The CDR3 region has the DNA TGTGCCAGCAGCCTAACAGGGGGAAACTACGAGCAGTACTTC. Its protein is CASSLTGGNYEQYF.

V gene TRBV5-1 combines with J gene TRBJ2-3, with a possible D match to TRBD2 (6 bases). This CDR3 contains 17 residues. CDR1 is SGHRS and CDR2 is YFSETQ in the germline V gene. V was trimmed by 0 bases and J by 0 bases, leaving 14 bases between them. The CDR3 spells CASSLANGGESTDTQYF. CDR3 DNA sequence: TGCGCCAGCAGCTTGGCCAACGGGGGTGAAAGCACAGATACGCAGTATTTT.

The J gene is TRBJ2-7, the V gene TRBV7-9; a possible D gene is TRBD2 (5 bases). This CDR3 has 15 residues. Between the trimmed V and J ends, which lost 5 bases and 4 bases, there was a span of 18 bases. Germline V lookup: CDR1 SEHNR, CDR2 FQNEAQ (reference sequence). The CDR3 region has the DNA TGTGCCAGCAGCGCTACCAAGCAGCGGTTATACGAGCAGTACTTC. This codes for CASSATKQRLYEQYF.

Turning to this clone: The identical CDR3 is also encoded by other nucleotide sequences in the sample. J is TRBJ2-7 and V is TRBV28; no firm D call. V was trimmed by 5 bases and J by 7 bases, leaving 9 bases between them. This CDR3 comprises 11 residues. In germline, CDR1 is MDHEN, CDR2 SYDVKM. The CDR3 bases are TGTGCCAGCAGTCTGATTGGGGAGCAGTACTTC. Amino acids: CASSLIGEQYF.

The chain's CDR3 is CASSPGTSTTYNEQFF. The CDR3 DNA reads as TGTGCCAGCAGTCCCGGGACTAGCACGACCTACAATGAGCAGTTCTTC. The chain recombines TRBV6-6 with TRBJ2-1, with 9 positions matching TRBD2. The V gene end was trimmed by 5 bases and the J gene end by 2 bases; junction bases not matched to a gene: 7. Germline values: CDR1 MNHNY, CDR2 SVGAGI (reference sequence). This CDR3 region has 16 residues.

The V gene is TRBV6-5, the J gene TRBJ1-3, with 7 bases aligning to TRBD1. The CDR3 extends over 14 amino acids. The V gene end was trimmed by 5 bases and the J gene end by 2 bases; junction bases not matched to a gene: 3. Germline V gene lookup returns CDR1 MNHEY and CDR2 SVGAGI. The CDR3 here is CASSGTVTGNTIYF. The CDR3 DNA sequence: TGTGCCAGCAGTGGGACAGTCACTGGAAACACCATATATTTT.

The chain links TRBV28 to TRBJ1-1, with D uncertain. Trimming cost V 3 bases and J 2 bases, with 19 bases left between them. The CDR3 length is 17 residues. Germline V gene data show CDR1 as MDHEN and CDR2 as SYDVKM. CDR3 sequence reads: CASSFRVYSGTNTEAFF. The CDR3 DNA follows: TGTGCCAGCAGTTTTAGGGTTTATTCGGGCACAAACACTGAAGCTTTCTTT. Complete variable domain (other parts from reference TRBV28 and TRBJ1-1): DVKVTQSSRYLVKRTGEKVFLECVQDMDHENMFWYRQDPGLGLRLIYFSYDVKMKEKGDIPEGYSVSREKKERFSLILESASTNQTSMYLCASSFRVYSGTNTEAFFGQGTRLTVV.

In regard to this clone: Other DNA variants within this sample encode the same CDR3. V gene TRBV30 combines with J gene TRBJ2-7; D may be TRBD1 (5 bases). The CDR3 runs to 13 residues. The V end lost 0 bases, the J end lost 4 bases, and 10 bases lay between the germline ends. CDR1 is GTSNPN and CDR2 is SVGIG in the germline V gene (reference sequence). Written as DNA, the CDR3 is TGTGCCTGGAGTGTCGGGCAGGGTTACGAGCAGTACTTC. It codes for CAWSVGQGYEQYF. Using reference TRBV30 and TRBJ2-7 for the parts outside the CDR3, the full variable domain is SQTIHQWPATLVQPVGSPLSLECTVEGTSNPNLYWYRQAAGRGLQLLFYSVGIGQISSEVPQNLSASRPQDRQFILSSKKLLLSDSGFYLCAWSVGQGYEQYFGPGTRLTVT.

V is TRBV27 and J is TRBJ1-2, with a possible D match to TRBD1 (5 bases). The CDR3 extends over 14 amino acids. Germline V lookup: CDR1 MNHEY, CDR2 SMNVEV (reference sequence). The ends were cut back, 5 bases at V and 4 bases at J, with 14 bases in the middle. The CDR3 DNA reads as TGTGCCAGCAGTCAAGCGGGGGAAGTCTATGGCTACACCTTC. Translation: CASSQAGEVYGYTF.

This sequence joins TRBV10-2 and TRBJ2-7; 8 bases are a match to TRBD1. V shed 6 bases and J 3 bases; nucleotides not matched to a gene: 10. Germline CDR1 WSHSY, CDR2 SAAADI. CDR3 length: 15 amino acids. This chain's CDR3 is CASRVDRGPNYEQYF. DNA of the CDR3: TGCGCCAGCAGGGTTGACAGGGGACCTAACTACGAGCAGTACTTC.

J is TRBJ2-1 and V is TRBV7-9; D unresolved. This CDR3 has 17 residues. CDR1 and CDR2 from the germline V gene are SEHNR and FQNEAQ (reference sequence). V gave up 5 bases and J gave up 7 bases, with 24 bases separating them. CDR3 sequence reads: CASSPRSGDTLENEQFF. The DNA of the CDR3 is TGTGCCAGCAGCCCCAGAAGTGGGGATACATTAGAGAATGAGCAGTTCTTC.

The chain is built from TRBV27 and TRBJ1-5; D unclear. The CDR3 extends over 14 amino acids. Trimming took 5 bases from V and 1 from J, leaving 9 bases between them. Per germline, CDR1 MNHEY and CDR2 SMNVEV (reference sequence). CDR3 protein: CASSPSSSNQPQHF. As DNA, the CDR3 is TGTGCCAGCAGTCCTTCATCCAGCAATCAGCCCCAGCATTTT.

The gene calls are TRBV5-1 and TRBJ1-2; D is uncertain. From germline, CDR1 is SGHRS and CDR2 YFSETQ. Trimming left V 7 bases short and J 3 bases short, with 10 bases between. The CDR3 spans 12 residues. The CDR3, as DNA: TGCGCCAGCGGACGGAACGACTATGGCTACACCTTC. This encodes CASGRNDYGYTF. The complete variable domain, with remaining parts taken from reference TRBV5-1 and TRBJ1-2, reads KAGVTQTPRYLIKTRGQQVTLSCSPISGHRSVSWYQQTPGQGLQFLFEYFSETQRNKGNFPGRFSGRQFSNSRSEMNVSTLELGDSALYLCASGRNDYGYTFGSGTRLTVV.

This rearrangement joins TRBV27 to TRBJ2-3; TRBD2 is a possible D gene (6 bases). This CDR3 comprises 16 residues. V lost 6 bases to trimming and J lost 2 bases, with 18 bases between them. Germline CDR1 reads MNHEY; CDR2 reads SMNVEV (reference sequence). CDR3 loop: CASRRRARGVTDTQYF. The CDR3 nucleotides read TGTGCCAGCAGAAGGAGGGCAAGGGGAGTCACAGATACGCAGTATTTT.

V and J are TRBV28 and TRBJ1-4; 12 bases align to TRBD1. V shed 3 bases and J 7 bases; nucleotides not matched to a gene: 9. The CDR3 covers 17 residues. CDR1 and CDR2 (germline): MDHEN, SYDVKM. The CDR3 bases are TGTGCCAGCAGTTTCCGGGACAGGGGGCGAGTAGGTGAAAAACTGTTTTTT. It codes for CASSFRDRGRVGEKLFF.